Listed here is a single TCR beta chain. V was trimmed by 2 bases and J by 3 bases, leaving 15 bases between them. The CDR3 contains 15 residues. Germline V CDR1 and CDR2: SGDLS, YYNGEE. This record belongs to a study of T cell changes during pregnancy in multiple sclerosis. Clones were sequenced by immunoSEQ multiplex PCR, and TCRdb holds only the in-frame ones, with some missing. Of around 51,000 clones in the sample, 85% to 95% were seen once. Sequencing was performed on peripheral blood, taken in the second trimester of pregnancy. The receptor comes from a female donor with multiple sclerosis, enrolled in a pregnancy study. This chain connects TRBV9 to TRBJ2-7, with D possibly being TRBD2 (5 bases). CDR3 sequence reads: CASSVEAAGYYEQYF. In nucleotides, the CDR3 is TGTGCCAGCAGCGTCGAAGCGGCTGGATACTACGAGCAGTACTTC.